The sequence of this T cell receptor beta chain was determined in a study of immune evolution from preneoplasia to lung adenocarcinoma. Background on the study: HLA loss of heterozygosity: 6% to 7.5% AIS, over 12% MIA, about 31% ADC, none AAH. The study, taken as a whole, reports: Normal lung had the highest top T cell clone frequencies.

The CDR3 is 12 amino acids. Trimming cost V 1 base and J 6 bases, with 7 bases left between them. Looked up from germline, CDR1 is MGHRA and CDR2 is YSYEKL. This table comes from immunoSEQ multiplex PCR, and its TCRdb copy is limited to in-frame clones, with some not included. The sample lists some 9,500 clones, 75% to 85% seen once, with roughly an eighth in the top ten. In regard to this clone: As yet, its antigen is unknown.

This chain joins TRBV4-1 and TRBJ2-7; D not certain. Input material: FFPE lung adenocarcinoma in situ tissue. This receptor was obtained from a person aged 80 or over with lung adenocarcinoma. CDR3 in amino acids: CASSQGGGEQYF. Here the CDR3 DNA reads TGCGCCAGCAGCCAAGGAGGTGGCGAGCAGTACTTC.